This T cell receptor beta chain was sequenced in a study of STAT3 mutations in large granular lymphocyte leukemia. On the study more broadly: Roughly half of the longitudinally sequenced T-LGLL patients carried detectable canonical activating STAT3 mutations. Findings and limits, study-wide: In T-cell large granular lymphocyte leukemia, about half of patients showed multiple immunodominant subclonotypes.

The CDR3 is 15 residues long. The junction had 5 bases not matched to a gene; V was cut back by 1 base and J by 10 bases. Germline CDR1 reads SGHRS; CDR2 reads YFSETQ. Assay: immunoSEQ multiplex PCR; the TCRdb copy retains only in-frame clones and omits some. The data contain 2,000 to 3,000 clones, roughly a third of them singletons. Notes on this clone: The antigen is undetermined.

Sequenced: PBMCs. This clonotype was sampled from a human donor with T large granular lymphocyte leukemia. Some clones in this sample may be carry-over from other donors' samples. The V and J genes are TRBV5-1 and TRBJ1-6; 10 bases line up with TRBD1. CDR3 sequence: CASSLRGQGSSPLHF. Here the CDR3 DNA reads TGCGCCAGCAGCTTGAGGGGACAGGGGTCCTCACCCCTCCACTTT.